Presented here are 28 T cell receptor beta chains from one specimen sequenced in a study of blood T cell repertoires in COVID-19. The table came from immunoSEQ multiplex PCR; TCRdb's copy has only in-frame clones and leaves some out. Of over 120,000 clones in the sample, around 83% were seen once. The sample was peripheral blood. The receptors here all came from a woman of 80 years or more with acute or convalescent COVID-19.

The V call is TRBV19, the J call TRBJ1-1, with TRBD1 as a possible D gene (5 bases). Trimming took 0 bases from V and 5 from J, leaving 13 bases between them. This CDR3 is 15 amino acids long. Germline CDR1 reads LNHDA; CDR2 reads SQIVND (reference sequence). The CDR3 region is CASSIEGPGTTEAFF. CDR3 in DNA: TGTGCCAGTAGTATAGAAGGACCCGGGACTACTGAAGCTTTCTTT.

The chain links TRBV2 to TRBJ2-7, with 8 bases aligning to TRBD2. The CDR3 totals 11 residues. The germline CDR1 and CDR2 sequences are SNHLY and FYNNEI. Trimming removed 10 bases from V and 7 bases from J; junction bases left unmatched: 6. CDR3 bases: TGTGCCACCACTCCGGGGGGGGAGCAGTACTTC. Translating gives CATTPGGEQYF.

This chain joins TRBV9 and TRBJ2-3, with TRBD1 as a possible D gene (6 bases). The V gene's germline CDR1 is SGDLS and CDR2 YYNGEE. The V end lost 4 bases, the J end lost 2 bases, and 20 bases lay between the germline ends. The length of the CDR3 is 17 residues. The CDR3 spells CASSIGGPRGFTDTQYF. CDR3 nucleotides: TGTGCCAGCAGCATAGGGGGACCCAGGGGCTTCACAGATACGCAGTATTTT.

The chain recombines TRBV21-1 with TRBJ2-1; TRBD2 reflects the table's D call only, with no check against the DNA. TRBV21-1 represents a pseudogene. The CDR3 has 16 amino acids. CDR3 coding DNA: TGTGCCAGCAGCTTCAAGGAGGGTCCGTCCTACAATGAGCAGTTCTTC. Its translation is CASSFKEGPSYNEQFF.

The rearrangement uses TRBV19 and TRBJ2-7, with D maybe TRBD2 (7 bases). Germline loops: CDR1 LNHDA, CDR2 SQIVND (reference sequence). This CDR3 comprises 16 residues. With 5 bases removed from V and 3 bases from J, the gap between germline ends came to 20 bases. CDR3 sequence (DNA): TGTGCCAGTAGTTCCGGGGGCGGGGGATCGGGCTACGAGCAGTACTTC. Its protein is CASSSGGGGSGYEQYF.

The chain combines TRBV5-4 with TRBJ1-1, with a weak D call TRBD1 (6 bases). Germline CDR1 SGHNT, CDR2 YYREEE (reference sequence). With 4 bases removed from V and 0 bases from J, the gap between germline ends came to 7 bases. The CDR3 has 13 amino acids. CDR3 residues: CASSRTVNTEAFF. The CDR3 nucleotides read TGTGCCAGCAGCCGGACAGTGAACACTGAAGCTTTCTTT.

The CDR3 DNA follows: TGTGCTCCCACACCGGTGGGAGGGGTATACACTGAAGCTTTCTTT. The encoded protein is CAPTPVGGVYTEAFF. The rearrangement links TRBV12-5 to TRBJ1-1; tentatively, D is TRBD1 (5 bases). Germline V gives CDR1 LGHNT, CDR2 FRNRAP. V lost 11 bases and J 3 bases, leaving 22 bases between the germline ends. The length of the CDR3 is 15 residues.

V and J are TRBV18 and TRBJ1-2; unclear D gene. CDR1 KGHSH and CDR2 LQKENI come from the germline V gene. The CDR3 runs to 15 residues. V lost 3 bases, J lost 4 bases, and 15 bases lay in between. The CDR3 region has the DNA TGTGCCAGCTCACCGAAGGACTCAAAGGCCTATGGCTACACCTTC. It is translated as CASSPKDSKAYGYTF. The whole variable domain, remainder taken from reference TRBV18 and TRBJ1-2, is NAGVMQNPRHLVRRRGQEARLRCSPMKGHSHVYWYRQLPEEGLKFMVYLQKENIIDESGMPKERFSAEFPKEGPSILRIQQVVRGDSAAYFCASSPKDSKAYGYTFGSGTRLTVV.

This chain connects TRBV5-5 to TRBJ1-2; TRBD1 is a possible D gene (5 bases). V was pared by 2 bases and J by 1 base, with 12 bases between. CDR3 length: 15 residues. Looked up from germline, CDR1 is SGHKS and CDR2 is YYEKEE (reference sequence). CDR3 sequence reads: CASSLEGVNNYGYTF. The CDR3 DNA follows: TGTGCCAGCAGCTTAGAAGGGGTCAATAACTATGGCTACACCTTC.

This clone was seen a single time. V usage is TRBV7-9 and J usage is TRBJ2-5, with a possible D match to TRBD2 (6 bases). The germline V gene encodes CDR1 SEHNR and CDR2 FQNEAQ (reference sequence). This CDR3 comprises 15 residues. Trimming took off 3 bases at V and 5 bases at J, with 16 bases between the two ends. The CDR3 region has the DNA TGTGCCAGCAGCTTGGGGGGAGTCCGGGAGGAGACCCAGTACTTC. Its translation: CASSLGGVREETQYF.

This clone was seen a single time. The chain joins TRBV2 to TRBJ2-7, with D possibly being TRBD1 (6 bases). Germline CDR1 SNHLY, CDR2 FYNNEI. Deletions cut 2 bases from V and 1 base from J, with 9 bases between. This CDR3 has 14 amino acids. CDR3: CASSEQGNSYEQYF. The CDR3 DNA reads as TGTGCCAGCAGTGAACAGGGGAATTCCTACGAGCAGTACTTC. The full variable domain, its missing parts supplied by reference TRBV2 and TRBJ2-7, is EPEVTQTPSHQVTQMGQEVILRCVPISNHLYFYWYRQILGQKVEFLVSFYNNEISEKSEIFDDQFSVERPDGSNFTLKIRSTKLEDSAMYFCASSEQGNSYEQYFGPGTRLTVT.

This rearrangement joins TRBV5-1 to TRBJ2-3; no clear D gene. CDR3 length equals 12 residues. V shed 0 bases and J shed 3 bases, with 2 bases lying between them. The germline gives CDR1 SGHRS, CDR2 YFSETQ. CDR3 DNA: TGCGCCAGCAGCTTGGCTACAGATACGCAGTATTTT. Its translation is CASSLATDTQYF.

This sequence joins TRBV7-6 and TRBJ1-4; 8 positions agree with TRBD1. The CDR3 has 16 residues. J gave up 0 bases and V 5 bases, and 5 bases lay outside the gene matches. Per germline, CDR1 SGHVS and CDR2 FNYEAQ. CDR3 nucleotide sequence: TGTGCCAGCAGCCAATCGACAGGGGCAACTAATGAAAAACTGTTTTTT. This codes for CASSQSTGATNEKLFF.

This clone has just one count. The V call is TRBV24-1, the J call TRBJ2-2; 16 nucleotides agree with TRBD2. The germline CDR1 and CDR2 sequences are KGHDR and SFDVKD. Losses at the gene ends were 4 bases for V and 5 bases for J; bases not matched to a gene: 9. This CDR3 region has 19 residues. The CDR3 sequence is CATSEHVGLAGGPTGELFF. The CDR3 DNA is TGTGCCACCAGTGAACACGTGGGACTAGCGGGGGGGCCTACCGGGGAGCTGTTTTTT.

The CDR3 region is CATRTAPWKGYTF. The CDR3 bases are TGTGCCACCCGGACAGCCCCGTGGAAAGGCTACACCTTC. This rearrangement joins TRBV5-6 to TRBJ1-2; a possible D gene is TRBD1 (6 bases). The CDR3 extends over 13 amino acids. Germline V gene sequence: CDR1 SGHDT, CDR2 YYEEEE. Trimming shortened V by 9 bases and J by 8 bases, and 20 bases separated the two germline ends.

There are a few counts of this clone. The chain links TRBV5-1 to TRBJ2-1; 11 bases match TRBD2. J was trimmed by 2 bases and V by 4 bases; bases with no gene match: 5. In germline, CDR1 is SGHRS, CDR2 YFSETQ. This CDR3 is 16 amino acids long. CDR3 protein: CASSLGTSGAYNEQFF. The CDR3, as DNA: TGCGCCAGCAGCCTGGGGACTAGCGGAGCCTACAATGAGCAGTTCTTC.

V and J are TRBV7-9 and TRBJ1-4; TRBD1 matches 8 bases. V lost 4 bases to trimming and J lost 8 bases; unmatched junction nucleotides: 9. Germline CDR1 and CDR2: SEHNR and FQNEAQ (reference sequence). The CDR3 is 15 amino acids. The CDR3 coding sequence is TGTGCCAGCAGCTCCTTGGACAGGGTTAAGGAAAAACTGTTTTTT. Translation: CASSSLDRVKEKLFF.

CDR3 sequence (DNA): TGTGCCAGCAGTCCCCTGACAGGGGGAACAGATACGCAGTATTTT. It yields the protein CASSPLTGGTDTQYF. The rearrangement uses TRBV27 and TRBJ2-3, with TRBD1 matching over 9 bases. The CDR3 has 15 residues. Trimming took 5 bases from V and 3 from J; bases not matched to a gene: 6. Germline V CDR1 and CDR2: MNHEY, SMNVEV (reference sequence).

The rearrangement uses TRBV5-6 and TRBJ1-1; no clear D. The length of the CDR3 is 12 residues. Trimming removed 2 bases from V and 5 bases from J, with 7 bases in between. Germline lookup yields CDR1 SGHDT and CDR2 YYEEEE. The CDR3 is CASSFPETEAFF. CDR3 in DNA: TGTGCCAGCAGCTTCCCTGAGACTGAAGCTTTCTTT. The variable domain in full, with the rest retrieved from reference TRBV5-6 and TRBJ1-1, is DAGVTQSPTHLIKTRGQQVTLRCSPKSGHDTVSWYQQALGQGPQFIFQYYEEEERQRGNFPDRFSGHQFPNYSSELNVNALLLGDSALYLCASSFPETEAFFGQGTRLTVV.

The rearrangement links TRBV5-5 to TRBJ1-5; D call uncertain. CDR1 and CDR2 from the germline V gene are SGHKS and YYEKEE (reference sequence). V was trimmed by 0 bases and J by 6 bases, leaving 13 bases between them. The CDR3 covers 15 residues. CDR3 nucleotide sequence: TGTGCCAGCAGCTTGGGTTGGGGAGTCGGTCAGCCCCAGCATTTT. Translating it yields CASSLGWGVGQPQHF.

Notes on this clone: The same CDR3 can be traced to other DNA sequences in this sample. The chain recombines TRBV7-2 with TRBJ1-3; the D is unclear. V lost 1 base to trimming and J lost 4 bases, with 5 bases between them. The germline V gene encodes CDR1 SGHTA and CDR2 FQGNSA. The CDR3 loop spans 13 amino acids. CDR3 nucleotide sequence: TGTGCCAGCAGCTTAGAGCGCGGAAACACCATATATTTT. Its translation: CASSLERGNTIYF.

The rearrangement joins TRBV10-3 to TRBJ1-6; a weak D match, TRBD1 (5 bases). CDR3 length equals 15 residues. Trimming took off 0 bases at V and 9 bases at J, with 12 bases between the two ends. In germline, CDR1 is ENHRY, CDR2 SYGVKD. CDR3 region: CAISESSPGGSPLHF. The CDR3 DNA is TGTGCCATCAGTGAGTCAAGCCCCGGGGGTTCACCCCTCCACTTT.

This chain links TRBV7-3 with TRBJ2-3; D is unresolved. Germline CDR1 is SGHTA and CDR2 is FQGTGA. Trimming cost V 4 bases and J 6 bases, with 14 bases left between them. The CDR3 runs 14 residues. CDR3 DNA: TGTGCCAGCAGCTCACCTGACTCGTGGGATACGCAGTATTTT. Encoded protein: CASSSPDSWDTQYF. Drawing the rest from reference TRBV7-3 and TRBJ2-3, the complete variable domain is GAGVSQTPSNKVTEKGKYVELRCDPISGHTALYWYRQSLGQGPEFLIYFQGTGAADDSGLPNDRFFAVRPEGSVSTLKIQRTERGDSAVYLCASSSPDSWDTQYFGPGTRLTVL.

The chain carries TRBV5-5 and TRBJ2-3; TRBD2 matches at 11 bases. This CDR3 comprises 16 residues. After removal of 4 bases from V and 0 bases from J, the junction contained 4 bases not matched to a gene. The germline gives CDR1 SGHKS, CDR2 YYEKEE (reference sequence). The CDR3 loop reads CASSPGLAVSTDTQYF. CDR3 sequence (DNA): TGTGCCAGCAGCCCGGGACTAGCGGTGAGCACAGATACGCAGTATTTT.

The chain recombines TRBV7-2 with TRBJ2-7, with 8 bases aligning to TRBD1. Per the germline V gene, CDR1 is SGHTA and CDR2 is FQGNSA. The CDR3 spans 15 residues. V lost 2 bases to trimming and J lost 0 bases; unmatched junction nucleotides: 3. CDR3 DNA: TGTGCCAGCAGCTTAAGGACAGGGAGCTCCTACGAGCAGTACTTC. Translated: CASSLRTGSSYEQYF.

The chain combines TRBV7-3 with TRBJ1-1, with D maybe TRBD1 (5 bases). The germline CDR1 and CDR2 sequences are SGHTA and FQGTGA. Trimming stripped 4 bases from V and 1 base from J, with 7 bases between. The CDR3 extends over 13 amino acids. CDR3 nucleotides: TGTGCCAGCAGCTCTACAGGGAACACTGAAGCTTTCTTT. Translation: CASSSTGNTEAFF.

The CDR3, as DNA: TGTGCCAGCAGCTTGATTTGGGGAGAAGAGCAGTTCTTC. Its translation: CASSLIWGEEQFF. The V gene is TRBV5-5, the J gene TRBJ2-1; a possible D gene is TRBD2 (5 bases). The V gene's germline CDR1 is SGHKS and CDR2 YYEKEE (reference sequence). This CDR3 is built from 13 residues. Trimming removed 1 base from V and 10 bases from J, with 12 bases in between.

This clone was observed once. The V and J genes are TRBV5-1 and TRBJ2-3, with no clear D. The CDR3 length is 13 residues. Trimming stripped 4 bases from V and 4 bases from J, with 10 bases between. Germline CDR1 and CDR2: SGHRS and YFSETQ. CDR3 in DNA: TGCGCCAGCAGCGACATTAGTCCAGATACGCAGTATTTT. Translating gives CASSDISPDTQYF.